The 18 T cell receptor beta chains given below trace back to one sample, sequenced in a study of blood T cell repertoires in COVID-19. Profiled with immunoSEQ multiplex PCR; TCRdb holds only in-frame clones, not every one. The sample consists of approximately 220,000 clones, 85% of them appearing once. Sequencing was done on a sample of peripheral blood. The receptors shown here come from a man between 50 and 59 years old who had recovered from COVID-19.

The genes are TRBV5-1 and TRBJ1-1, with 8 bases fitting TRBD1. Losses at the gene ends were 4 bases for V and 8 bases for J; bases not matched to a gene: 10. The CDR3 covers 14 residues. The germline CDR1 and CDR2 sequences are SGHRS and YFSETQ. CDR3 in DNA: TGCGCCAGCAGCCCAATACAGGGACAGGTGGAAGCTTTCTTT. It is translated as CASSPIQGQVEAFF.

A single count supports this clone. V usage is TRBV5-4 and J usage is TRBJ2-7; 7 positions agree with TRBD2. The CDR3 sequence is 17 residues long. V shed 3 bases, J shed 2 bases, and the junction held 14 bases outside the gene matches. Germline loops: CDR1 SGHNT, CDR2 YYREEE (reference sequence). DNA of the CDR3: TGTGCCAGCAGCTCCAAACGACTAAGAGCGGGACCCTACGAGCAGTACTTC. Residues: CASSSKRLRAGPYEQYF.

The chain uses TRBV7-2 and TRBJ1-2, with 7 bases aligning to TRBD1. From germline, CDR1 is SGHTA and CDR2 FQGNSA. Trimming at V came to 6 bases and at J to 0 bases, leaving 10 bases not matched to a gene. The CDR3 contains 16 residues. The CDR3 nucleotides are TGTGCCAGCAGTTTTACGGGACAGTCGGCTAACTATGGCTACACCTTC. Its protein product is CASSFTGQSANYGYTF.

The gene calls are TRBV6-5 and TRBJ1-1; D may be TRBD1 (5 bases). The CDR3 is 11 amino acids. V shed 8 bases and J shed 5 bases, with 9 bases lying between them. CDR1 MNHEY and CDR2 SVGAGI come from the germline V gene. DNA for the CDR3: TGTGCCAGCGCAGGGCAAACTGAAGCTTTCTTT. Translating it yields CASAGQTEAFF.

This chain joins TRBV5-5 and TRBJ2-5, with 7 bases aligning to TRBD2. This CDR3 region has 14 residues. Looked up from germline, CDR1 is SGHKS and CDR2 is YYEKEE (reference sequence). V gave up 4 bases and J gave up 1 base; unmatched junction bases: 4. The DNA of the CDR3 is TGTGCCAGCAGCCCCGGGAGGAGCCAAGAGACCCAGTACTTC. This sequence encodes CASSPGRSQETQYF. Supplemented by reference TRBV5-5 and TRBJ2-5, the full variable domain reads DAGVTQSPTHLIKTRGQQVTLRCSPISGHKSVSWYQQVLGQGPQFIFQYYEKEERGRGNFPDRFSARQFPNYSSELNVNALLLGDSALYLCASSPGRSQETQYFGPGTRLLVL.

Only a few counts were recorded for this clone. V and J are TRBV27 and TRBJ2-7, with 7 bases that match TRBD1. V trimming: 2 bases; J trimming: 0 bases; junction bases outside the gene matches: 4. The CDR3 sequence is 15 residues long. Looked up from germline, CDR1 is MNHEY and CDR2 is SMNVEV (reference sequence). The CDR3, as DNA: TGTGCCAGCAGTTTAAAGACAGGGAGCTCCTACGAGCAGTACTTC. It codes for CASSLKTGSSYEQYF.

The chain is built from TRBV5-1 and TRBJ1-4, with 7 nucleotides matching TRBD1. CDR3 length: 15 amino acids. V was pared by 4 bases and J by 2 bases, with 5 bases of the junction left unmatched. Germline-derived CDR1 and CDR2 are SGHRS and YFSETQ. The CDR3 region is CASSGPTGTNEKLFF. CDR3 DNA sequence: TGCGCCAGCAGCGGCCCGACAGGGACTAATGAAAAACTGTTTTTT.

The CDR3 region has the DNA TGTGCCAGCACCGGGACAGTGGCTAACTATGGCTACACCTTC. This encodes CASTGTVANYGYTF. J is TRBJ1-2 and V is TRBV28; 7 nucleotides align to TRBD1. Germline V gives CDR1 MDHEN, CDR2 SYDVKM. This CDR3 has 14 amino acids. J lost 0 bases, V lost 7 bases, and 5 bases had no gene match.

The CDR3 is CASSVPAGANVLTF. CDR3 coding DNA: TGTGCCAGCAGTGTCCCAGCGGGGGCCAACGTCCTGACTTTC. The chain uses TRBV2 and TRBJ2-6; D gene uncertain. The CDR3 is 14 amino acids. The V and J ends lost 4 bases and 4 bases respectively, with 8 bases between them. Per the germline V gene, CDR1 is SNHLY and CDR2 is FYNNEI. Full variable domain (missing parts from reference TRBV2 and TRBJ2-6): EPEVTQTPSHQVTQMGQEVILRCVPISNHLYFYWYRQILGQKVEFLVSFYNNEISEKSEIFDDQFSVERPDGSNFTLKIRSTKLEDSAMYFCASSVPAGANVLTFGAGSRLTVL.

In nucleotides, the CDR3 is TGTGCCACCCGGGGGACTAGCGGGACCTCCTCCTACGAGCAGTACTTC. Translated, it gives CATRGTSGTSSYEQYF. The gene calls are TRBV19 and TRBJ2-7; TRBD2 matches at 13 bases. The CDR3 runs to 16 residues. Germline-derived CDR1 and CDR2 are LNHDA and SQIVND (reference sequence). V trimming: 10 bases; J trimming: 0 bases; junction bases outside the gene matches: 9.

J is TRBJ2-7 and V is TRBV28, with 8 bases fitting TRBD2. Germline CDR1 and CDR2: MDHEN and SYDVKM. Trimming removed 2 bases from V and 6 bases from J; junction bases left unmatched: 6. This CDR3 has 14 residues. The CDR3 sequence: CASSLGAGVGEQYF. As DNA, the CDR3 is TGTGCCAGCAGTTTAGGAGCGGGAGTGGGCGAGCAGTACTTC. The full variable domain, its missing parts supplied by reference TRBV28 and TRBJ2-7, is DVKVTQSSRYLVKRTGEKVFLECVQDMDHENMFWYRQDPGLGLRLIYFSYDVKMKEKGDIPEGYSVSREKKERFSLILESASTNQTSMYLCASSLGAGVGEQYFGPGTRLTVT.

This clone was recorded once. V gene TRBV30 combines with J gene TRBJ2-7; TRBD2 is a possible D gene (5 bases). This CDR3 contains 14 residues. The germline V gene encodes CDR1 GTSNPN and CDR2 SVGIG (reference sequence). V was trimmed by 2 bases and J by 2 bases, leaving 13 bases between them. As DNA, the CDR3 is TGTGCCTGGAGTTCCGTTCGGGGAACCTACGAGCAGTACTTC. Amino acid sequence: CAWSSVRGTYEQYF.

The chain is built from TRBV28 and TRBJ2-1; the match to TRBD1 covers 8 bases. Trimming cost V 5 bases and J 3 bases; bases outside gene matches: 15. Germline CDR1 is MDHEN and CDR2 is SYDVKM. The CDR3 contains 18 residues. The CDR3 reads CASSHLSRTGRSYNEQFF. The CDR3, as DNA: TGTGCCAGCAGTCACTTAAGCAGGACAGGGAGGAGCTACAATGAGCAGTTCTTC.

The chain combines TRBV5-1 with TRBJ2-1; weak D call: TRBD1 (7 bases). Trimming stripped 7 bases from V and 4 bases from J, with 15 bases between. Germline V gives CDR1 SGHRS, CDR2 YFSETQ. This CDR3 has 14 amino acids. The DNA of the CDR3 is TGCGCCAGCCGGAGGGCAGGGGGTTACAATGAGCAGTTCTTC. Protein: CASRRAGGYNEQFF.

Here the CDR3 reads CASRPSSGRAGELFF. In nucleotides, the CDR3 is TGTGCCAGCAGACCTAGTAGCGGGAGGGCCGGGGAGCTGTTTTTT. This chain joins TRBV3-1 (or the pseudogene TRBV3-2) and TRBJ2-2, with TRBD2 identical over 11 bases. V shed 6 bases and J 6 bases; nucleotides not matched to a gene: 6. This CDR3 has 15 amino acids. The germline V gene has CDR1 LGHDT and CDR2 YNNKEL (reference sequence).

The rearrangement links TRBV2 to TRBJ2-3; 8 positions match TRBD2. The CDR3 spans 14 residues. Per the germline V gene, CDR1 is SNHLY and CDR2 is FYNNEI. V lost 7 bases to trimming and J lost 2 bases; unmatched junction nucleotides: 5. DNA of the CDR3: TGTGCCAGCACGGAGCGGGAGTTCACAGATACGCAGTATTTT. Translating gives CASTEREFTDTQYF.

The CDR3 loop is CASSPSGLPYNEQFF. The CDR3 DNA follows: TGTGCCAGCAGCCCCTCGGGACTCCCCTACAATGAGCAGTTCTTC. The chain carries TRBV7-2 and TRBJ2-1; D perhaps matches TRBD2 (6 bases). CDR1 and CDR2 (germline): SGHTA, FQGNSA. Trimming pared 5 bases from V and 2 bases from J, leaving 13 bases between. CDR3 size: 15 residues.

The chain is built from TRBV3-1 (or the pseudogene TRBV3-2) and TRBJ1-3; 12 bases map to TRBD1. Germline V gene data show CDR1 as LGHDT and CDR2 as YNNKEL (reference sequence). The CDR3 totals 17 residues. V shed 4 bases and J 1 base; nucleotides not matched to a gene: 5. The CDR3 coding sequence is TGTGCCAGCAGCCCCACGGGACAGGGGGCATCTGGAAACACCATATATTTT. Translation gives CASSPTGQGASGNTIYF.